A selection of T cell receptor beta chains follows, all from one sample in a study of blood T cell repertoires in COVID-19. The protocol was immunoSEQ multiplex PCR, while the TCRdb copy is restricted to in-frame clones and leaves out a portion. The sample carries a few hundred thousand clones, 80% to 85% recorded once. The sequenced sample consisted of PBMCs or T cells enriched from blood (not recorded which). The receptors originated from a middle-aged man who had been exposed to COVID-19. The CDR3 runs from the conserved cysteine through the conserved F or W. D genes are given only for firm matches. Rows may omit the clone size; those that give it use once, few, many or a size class.

cdr3_nt: TGCGCCAGCAGCCAAGAGGGGGGGCAACGGGAGACCCAGTACTTC; cdr3_aa: CASSQEGGQRETQYF; clone_size: .; v_call: TRBV4-1; cdr3_length: 15; j_call: TRBJ2-5; d_call: .
cdr3_nt: TGTGCCGCAGGGCGGTATAATTCACCCCTCCACTTT; cdr3_aa: CAAGRYNSPLHF; clone_size: .; v_call: TRBV30; cdr3_length: 12; j_call: TRBJ1-6; d_call: .
cdr3_nt: TGTGCCAGCAGCCCAAAGAAGGGGGCGGGAGGAAACACCATATATTTT; cdr3_aa: CASSPKKGAGGNTIYF; clone_size: .; v_call: TRBV25-1; cdr3_length: 16; j_call: TRBJ1-3; d_call: TRBD1
cdr3_nt: TGTGCCAGCTCACCTCCGCAGGAGGGTTGGGAAGAGACCCAGTACTTC; cdr3_aa: CASSPPQEGWEETQYF; clone_size: .; v_call: TRBV18; cdr3_length: 16; j_call: TRBJ2-5; d_call: .
cdr3_nt: TGTGCCATCAGTGAGCCCGAGGGCAGAAAACAGTACTTC; cdr3_aa: CAISEPEGRKQYF; clone_size: .; v_call: TRBV10-3; cdr3_length: 13; j_call: TRBJ2-7; d_call: .
cdr3_nt: TGTGCCAGTAGTATACTTCTACGGCGGGAGAGGAATGAGCAGTTCTTC; cdr3_aa: CASSILLRRERNEQFF; clone_size: .; v_call: TRBV19; cdr3_length: 16; j_call: TRBJ2-1; d_call: TRBD2
cdr3_nt: TGTGCCAGCAGTTATACCAGGGCCAATGAGCAGTTCTTC; cdr3_aa: CASSYTRANEQFF; clone_size: .; v_call: TRBV6-2/TRBV6-3; cdr3_length: 13; j_call: TRBJ2-1; d_call: .
cdr3_nt: TGTGCCAGCTCACCCGGGACAGGGCCGAACGCCCTAGGCTACACCTTC; cdr3_aa: CASSPGTGPNALGYTF; clone_size: once; v_call: TRBV18; cdr3_length: 16; j_call: TRBJ1-2; d_call: TRBD1
cdr3_nt: TGTGCCAGTCGGACTAGCGGGAAGGGCGAGCAGTACTTC; cdr3_aa: CASRTSGKGEQYF; clone_size: few; v_call: TRBV12-3/TRBV12-4; cdr3_length: 13; j_call: TRBJ2-7; d_call: TRBD2
cdr3_nt: TGTGCCAGCTCCCCATCAATCTACGAGCAGTACTTC; cdr3_aa: CASSPSIYEQYF; clone_size: .; v_call: TRBV2; cdr3_length: 12; j_call: TRBJ2-7; d_call: .
cdr3_nt: TGTGCCAGCAGCCAAGAACTAGCCGGGGCAGACACCATATATTTT; cdr3_aa: CASSQELAGADTIYF; clone_size: once; v_call: TRBV3-1/TRBV3-2; cdr3_length: 15; j_call: TRBJ1-3; d_call: .
cdr3_nt: TGCGCCAGCAGCTTCAGCATATATTTT; cdr3_aa: CASSFSIYF; clone_size: .; v_call: TRBV5-1; cdr3_length: 9; j_call: TRBJ1-3; d_call: .
cdr3_nt: TGTGCCAGCTCACCAAGCCAGGGGTTGGTGACCTACGAGCAGTACTTC; cdr3_aa: CASSPSQGLVTYEQYF; clone_size: .; v_call: TRBV18; cdr3_length: 16; j_call: TRBJ2-7; d_call: .
cdr3_nt: TGTGCCAGTAGTAGGACTAGCGGGACTGTCGAGCAGTACTTC; cdr3_aa: CASSRTSGTVEQYF; clone_size: .; v_call: TRBV19; cdr3_length: 14; j_call: TRBJ2-7; d_call: TRBD2
cdr3_nt: TGTGCCAGCAGACCGGGGTACGAAGAGGGAAAACTGTTTTTT; cdr3_aa: CASRPGYEEGKLFF; clone_size: once; v_call: TRBV27; cdr3_length: 14; j_call: TRBJ1-4; d_call: .
cdr3_nt: TGCGCCAGCTCTACTAGCGGGAATACAGATACGCAGTATTTT; cdr3_aa: CASSTSGNTDTQYF; clone_size: .; v_call: TRBV10-1; cdr3_length: 14; j_call: TRBJ2-3; d_call: TRBD2
cdr3_nt: TGTGCCAGCAGTGGACGGGGGATCGAAGCTTTCTTT; cdr3_aa: CASSGRGIEAFF; clone_size: .; v_call: TRBV2; cdr3_length: 12; j_call: TRBJ1-1; d_call: .
cdr3_nt: TGTGCCAGCAGCTCGACAAGAAGCCAAGAGACCCAGTACTTC; cdr3_aa: CASSSTRSQETQYF; clone_size: .; v_call: TRBV7-9; cdr3_length: 14; j_call: TRBJ2-5; d_call: .
cdr3_nt: TGCGCCAGCAGCTTGAGCGGGACTAGCGGGAGTGGGCAAGAGACCCAGTACTTC; cdr3_aa: CASSLSGTSGSGQETQYF; clone_size: few; v_call: TRBV5-1; cdr3_length: 18; j_call: TRBJ2-5; d_call: TRBD2
cdr3_nt: TGTGCCAGCAGCTTTACAGGGGATGGCTACACCTTC; cdr3_aa: CASSFTGDGYTF; clone_size: few; v_call: TRBV7-9; cdr3_length: 12; j_call: TRBJ1-2; d_call: TRBD1
cdr3_nt: TGCGCCAGCAGTGAGGAGCCAAGCAATCAGCCCCAGCATTTT; cdr3_aa: CASSEEPSNQPQHF; clone_size: few; v_call: TRBV10-2; cdr3_length: 14; j_call: TRBJ1-5; d_call: .
cdr3_nt: TGTGCCAGTCGGGCCTTCGGCGGGCCCACAGATACGCAGTATTTT; cdr3_aa: CASRAFGGPTDTQYF; clone_size: once; v_call: TRBV19; cdr3_length: 15; j_call: TRBJ2-3; d_call: .
cdr3_nt: TGTGCCAGCTCACCACAACACACGAACACTGAAGCTTTCTTT; cdr3_aa: CASSPQHTNTEAFF; clone_size: .; v_call: TRBV18; cdr3_length: 14; j_call: TRBJ1-1; d_call: .
cdr3_nt: TGTGCCAGCAGCATGGACAGGGACTCCCTCCACTTT; cdr3_aa: CASSMDRDSLHF; clone_size: .; v_call: TRBV13; cdr3_length: 12; j_call: TRBJ1-6; d_call: TRBD1
cdr3_nt: TGTGCCAGCAGCTTGTGGACAGACGGAGACACCATATATTTT; cdr3_aa: CASSLWTDGDTIYF; clone_size: .; v_call: TRBV5-5; cdr3_length: 14; j_call: TRBJ1-3; d_call: .
cdr3_nt: TGTGCCAGCAGGGGACAGGTTACGTCCTTTGGCTACACCTTC; cdr3_aa: CASRGQVTSFGYTF; clone_size: .; v_call: TRBV2; cdr3_length: 14; j_call: TRBJ1-2; d_call: TRBD1
cdr3_nt: TGTGCCACCAAAAGACTAAAGCAGTTCTTC; cdr3_aa: CATKRLKQFF; clone_size: .; v_call: TRBV24-1; cdr3_length: 10; j_call: TRBJ2-1; d_call: .
cdr3_nt: TGTGCCAGCAGCCGCCGTGGCGGGATCTACAATGAGCAGTTCTTC; cdr3_aa: CASSRRGGIYNEQFF; clone_size: .; v_call: TRBV7-3; cdr3_length: 15; j_call: TRBJ2-1; d_call: .
cdr3_nt: TGTGCCAGCAGCGTAGCTACAGGGGGCTATAACACCGGGGAGCTGTTTTTT; cdr3_aa: CASSVATGGYNTGELFF; clone_size: .; v_call: TRBV9; cdr3_length: 17; j_call: TRBJ2-2; d_call: TRBD1
cdr3_nt: TGTGCCTGGAGACAGACAGGCGGCTATGGCTACACCTTC; cdr3_aa: CAWRQTGGYGYTF; clone_size: .; v_call: TRBV30; cdr3_length: 13; j_call: TRBJ1-2; d_call: .
cdr3_nt: TGTGCCAGTAGTATAGATCGGAGGTGGGAGGGGACCCAGTACTTC; cdr3_aa: CASSIDRRWEGTQYF; clone_size: .; v_call: TRBV19; cdr3_length: 15; j_call: TRBJ2-5; d_call: TRBD2
cdr3_nt: TGTGCCAGCAGTTACTCGGAGGGGTTGACGAATCAGCCCCAGCATTTT; cdr3_aa: CASSYSEGLTNQPQHF; clone_size: few; v_call: TRBV6-2/TRBV6-3; cdr3_length: 16; j_call: TRBJ1-5; d_call: .
cdr3_nt: TGCGCCAGCAGCTTGAAACAGGGGGCAAATTCACCCCTCCACTTT; cdr3_aa: CASSLKQGANSPLHF; clone_size: few; v_call: TRBV5-1; cdr3_length: 15; j_call: TRBJ1-6; d_call: TRBD1
cdr3_nt: TGTGCCAGCAGCTTAATTAGTTTAGGGAGTGGAGAGACCCAGTACTTC; cdr3_aa: CASSLISLGSGETQYF; clone_size: .; v_call: TRBV7-9; cdr3_length: 16; j_call: TRBJ2-5; d_call: .
cdr3_nt: TGTGCCACAGTTCAGGGGCGAGGATGGGAGCAGTACTTC; cdr3_aa: CATVQGRGWEQYF; clone_size: .; v_call: TRBV24-1; cdr3_length: 13; j_call: TRBJ2-7; d_call: .
cdr3_nt: TGTGCCAGTAGTATAGATAGGGGGCCCGGGGAGCTGTTTTTT; cdr3_aa: CASSIDRGPGELFF; clone_size: .; v_call: TRBV19; cdr3_length: 14; j_call: TRBJ2-2; d_call: TRBD1
cdr3_nt: TGTGCCAGCAGCTCAAGCCGACAGACAGATACGCAGTATTTT; cdr3_aa: CASSSSRQTDTQYF; clone_size: .; v_call: TRBV5-5; cdr3_length: 14; j_call: TRBJ2-3; d_call: .
cdr3_nt: TGTGCCAGCAGCCAGTATGCGCAGCAGTTCTTC; cdr3_aa: CASSQYAQQFF; clone_size: few; v_call: TRBV3-1/TRBV3-2; cdr3_length: 11; j_call: TRBJ2-1; d_call: .
cdr3_nt: TGTGCCTGGAGTCCCCCCAGGTACGGGAGGGCGAGGTACGAGCAGTACTTC; cdr3_aa: CAWSPPRYGRARYEQYF; clone_size: .; v_call: TRBV30; cdr3_length: 17; j_call: TRBJ2-7; d_call: TRBD2
cdr3_nt: TGTGCCAGCAGCGATTCATTACAGGGCCAGAACACTGAAGCTTTCTTT; cdr3_aa: CASSDSLQGQNTEAFF; clone_size: few; v_call: TRBV9; cdr3_length: 16; j_call: TRBJ1-1; d_call: .
cdr3_nt: TGTGCCAGCAGCTTTAGCGAGGCTTCCTACAATGAGCAGTTCTTC; cdr3_aa: CASSFSEASYNEQFF; clone_size: .; v_call: TRBV7-3; cdr3_length: 15; j_call: TRBJ2-1; d_call: .
cdr3_nt: TGTGCCAGCAGTAAGGACAGGTCGAACACAGATACGCAGTATTTT; cdr3_aa: CASSKDRSNTDTQYF; clone_size: few; v_call: TRBV5-6; cdr3_length: 15; j_call: TRBJ2-3; d_call: TRBD1
cdr3_nt: TGTGCCACCAGCAGAGAGGACAGGGAGGGACCCGAAGCTTTCTTT; cdr3_aa: CATSREDREGPEAFF; clone_size: .; v_call: TRBV15; cdr3_length: 15; j_call: TRBJ1-1; d_call: TRBD1
cdr3_nt: TGTGCCAGCTCACCCCAGGGTGGTGACACTGAAGCTTTCTTT; cdr3_aa: CASSPQGGDTEAFF; clone_size: .; v_call: TRBV18; cdr3_length: 14; j_call: TRBJ1-1; d_call: .
cdr3_nt: TGCGCCAGCAGCCAAGACCATCAGGTTTTCTTGAGAAACACCATATATTTT; cdr3_aa: CASSQDHQVFLRNTIYF; clone_size: .; v_call: TRBV4-1; cdr3_length: 17; j_call: TRBJ1-3; d_call: .
cdr3_nt: TGTGCCAGCAGCCCCCCCCTCGTTAATCAGCCCCAGCATTTT; cdr3_aa: CASSPPLVNQPQHF; clone_size: .; v_call: TRBV3-1/TRBV3-2; cdr3_length: 14; j_call: TRBJ1-5; d_call: .
cdr3_nt: TGTGCCAGCAGCCAAGATCTCCTCCAGGGATACACCGGGGAGCTGTTTTTT; cdr3_aa: CASSQDLLQGYTGELFF; clone_size: .; v_call: TRBV4-2; cdr3_length: 17; j_call: TRBJ2-2; d_call: .
cdr3_nt: TGCGCCAGCAGCTTGGATGGACAGATACAAGAGACCCAGTACTTC; cdr3_aa: CASSLDGQIQETQYF; clone_size: .; v_call: TRBV5-1; cdr3_length: 15; j_call: TRBJ2-5; d_call: .
cdr3_nt: TGTGCCAGCAGCGTAGTTTCGGGAGGGCCCTCCGAGCAGTACTTC; cdr3_aa: CASSVVSGGPSEQYF; clone_size: .; v_call: TRBV9; cdr3_length: 15; j_call: TRBJ2-7; d_call: TRBD2
cdr3_nt: TGTGCCAGCAGCTCAGACGGAGGGCCGGGCAATCAGCCCCAGCATTTT; cdr3_aa: CASSSDGGPGNQPQHF; clone_size: .; v_call: TRBV7-9; cdr3_length: 16; j_call: TRBJ1-5; d_call: .